These 13 T cell receptor beta chains were all obtained from the same sample, sequenced in a study of blood T cell repertoires in COVID-19. Some clones are missing from TCRdb's copy, which holds only in-frame ones; the method was immunoSEQ multiplex PCR. This sample has about 220,000 clones, with around 84% found just once. The sequenced sample consisted of peripheral blood. The origin of the receptors is a man aged 25-45 years with active or convalescent COVID-19.

The chain is built from TRBV5-1 and TRBJ1-1; 7 bases are shared with TRBD1. V lost 5 bases and J lost 0; bases outside the gene matches: 4. Germline CDR1 and CDR2: SGHRS and YFSETQ. This CDR3 spans 14 amino acids. The DNA for the CDR3 is TGCGCCAGCAGTCCGACAGGGATGAACACTGAAGCTTTCTTT. Translated, it gives CASSPTGMNTEAFF.

A few counts support this clone. CDR3 DNA: TGTGCCAGCAGTTTACGGGAGGGGCGGAGATACACCTTC. Protein sequence: CASSLREGRRYTF. The chain joins TRBV27 to TRBJ1-2, with D tentatively TRBD1 (5 bases). This CDR3 is 13 amino acids long. V gave up 2 bases and J gave up 11 bases, with 15 bases separating them. CDR1 MNHEY and CDR2 SMNVEV come from the germline V gene (reference sequence).

V and J are TRBV30 and TRBJ2-5, with 9 bases lining up with TRBD2. Trimming cost V 8 bases and J 3 bases; bases outside gene matches: 13. Germline CDR1 GTSNPN, CDR2 SVGIG (reference sequence). The length of the CDR3 is 15 residues. This CDR3 reads CAGTPAGGDEETQYF. CDR3 in DNA: TGTGCCGGGACCCCTGCGGGAGGGGATGAAGAGACCCAGTACTTC.

The chain joins TRBV7-3 to TRBJ2-5; D is perhaps TRBD2 (5 bases). The germline V gene encodes CDR1 SGHTA and CDR2 FQGTGA. The V gene lost 1 base and the J gene lost 5 bases, with 11 bases spanning the gap. This CDR3 region has 14 residues. CDR3 in DNA: TGTGCCAGCAGCTTAAGCGGGCACAAGGAGACCCAGTACTTC. This sequence encodes CASSLSGHKETQYF. Drawing the rest from reference TRBV7-3 and TRBJ2-5, the complete variable domain is GAGVSQTPSNKVTEKGKYVELRCDPISGHTALYWYRQSLGQGPEFLIYFQGTGAADDSGLPNDRFFAVRPEGSVSTLKIQRTERGDSAVYLCASSLSGHKETQYFGPGTRLLVL.

This clone appeared once. The rearrangement uses TRBV7-9 and TRBJ2-6; D remains unclear. This CDR3 comprises 15 residues. The V gene's germline CDR1 is SEHNR and CDR2 FQNEAQ (reference sequence). The V gene lost 4 bases and the J gene lost 0 bases, with 7 bases spanning the gap. CDR3 DNA: TGTGCCAGCAGCTCAGATCTCTCTGGGGCCAACGTCCTGACTTTC. Translating it yields CASSSDLSGANVLTF.

V and J are TRBV21-1 and TRBJ2-7; the DNA was not used to check the table's D call, TRBD1. TRBV21-1 is deemed a pseudogene. The CDR3 loop spans 14 amino acids. The CDR3 here is CASSCRTGVYEQYF. CDR3 sequence (DNA): TGTGCCAGCAGCTGCCGGACAGGGGTCTACGAGCAGTACTTC.

V is TRBV7-9 and J is TRBJ1-1; D might be TRBD1 (5 bases). V was pared by 5 bases and J by 7 bases, with 11 bases between. The CDR3 is made up of 12 amino acids. Looked up from germline, CDR1 is SEHNR and CDR2 is FQNEAQ (reference sequence). CDR3 in amino acids: CASSQTDFEAFF. The CDR3 nucleotides read TGTGCCAGCAGCCAGACAGACTTTGAAGCTTTCTTT.

V gene TRBV7-6 combines with J gene TRBJ2-7, with a tentative D call TRBD1 (7 bases). CDR1 is SGHVS and CDR2 is FNYEAQ in the germline V gene. The CDR3 sequence is 13 residues long. V lost 5 bases, J lost 5 bases, and 13 bases lay in between. The CDR3 DNA is TGTGCCAGCAGCGCCCAGGGGGGAGACGAGCAGTACTTC. Translating gives CASSAQGGDEQYF.

CDR3 protein: CASSPGPGIDTEAFF. The CDR3 nucleotides are TGTGCCAGCAGCCCCGGGCCGGGGATAGACACTGAAGCTTTCTTT. The chain carries TRBV5-4 and TRBJ1-1; D is undetermined. The CDR3 consists of 15 residues. CDR1 and CDR2 (germline): SGHNT, YYREEE (reference sequence). The V end lost 4 bases, the J end lost 3 bases, and 16 bases lay between the germline ends.

This rearrangement joins TRBV7-6 to TRBJ2-7; 7 positions match TRBD1. V shed 5 bases, J shed 5 bases, and the junction held 6 bases outside the gene matches. Germline CDR1 SGHVS, CDR2 FNYEAQ. CDR3 length: 13 amino acids. CDR3 protein: CASSQDRVDEQYF. Written as DNA, the CDR3 is TGTGCCAGCAGCCAAGACAGGGTCGACGAGCAGTACTTC.

The V call is TRBV29-1, the J call TRBJ1-1; 7 bases are shared with TRBD1. CDR1 SQVTM and CDR2 ANQGSEA come from the germline V gene. V shed 3 bases, J shed 4 bases, and the junction held 8 bases outside the gene matches. CDR3 size: 14 residues. The DNA of the CDR3 is TGCAGCGTTGAGGAACAGGGGCCGGGCACTGAAGCTTTCTTT. This sequence encodes CSVEEQGPGTEAFF.

The rearrangement joins TRBV6-6 to TRBJ2-7; D might be TRBD1 (5 bases). The CDR3 sequence is 13 residues long. Germline V CDR1 and CDR2: MNHNY, SVGAGI (reference sequence). V lost 0 bases and J 3 bases, leaving 6 bases between the germline ends. Here the CDR3 DNA reads TGTGCCAGCAGTTACTCCGACAGCTACGAGCAGTACTTC. This codes for CASSYSDSYEQYF.

This CDR3 reads CASSLVNEQFF. CDR3 DNA: TGTGCCAGCAGCTTAGTAAATGAGCAGTTCTTC. The rearrangement uses TRBV7-9 and TRBJ2-1; D gene unclear. V shed 1 base and J shed 7 bases, with 2 bases lying between them. CDR1 is SEHNR and CDR2 is FQNEAQ in the germline V gene (reference sequence). This CDR3 has 11 amino acids.